This T cell receptor (beta chain) was identified during a study of regulatory T cells in long-lasting Graves disease. CDR3 length equals 9 residues. Germline assignment: CDR1 LGHDT and CDR2 YNNKEL (reference sequence). V lost 4 bases and J lost 9, with 4 bases in between. Regarding time point: persistent/refractory GD, antithyroid drugs over 5 years with positive TRAb. From PBMCs, RNA was extracted and then used to make the TCR library. iRepertoire HTBI primers and Arm-PCR of CDR3 regions built TCR beta libraries. One entry per CDR3 protein, called by TCRdb with MiXCR from the multiplex PCR reads. The sample lists over 350,000 distinct CDR3 sequences; 20% were seen once.

Sequenced here: peripheral blood mononuclear cells (PBMCs), sampled when the disease was refractory, from a patient treated with antithyroid drugs. The clonotype comes from a female donor with Graves disease. The chain links TRBV3-1 to TRBJ2-7; D unclear. CDR3 protein: CASSLGQYF. In DNA, the CDR3 is TGTGCCAGCAGCCTCGGGCAGTACTTC.